Each of the 10 T cell receptor beta chains below was sequenced from the same sample in a study of metastatic and nonmetastatic thyroid tumors. Patients underwent thyroid surgery, and none had received any treatment before it. TCRdb re-clonotyped the PCR reads via MiXCR. Of more than 15,000 clones in the sample, approximately 27% are singletons; the top ten hold 22%. Sequences were obtained from tumor tissue. These receptors all stem from a female donor with papillary thyroid cancer or a benign thyroid nodule (not recorded which). Some clones in this sample may be carry-over from other donors' samples.

There are many counts of this clone. The chain carries TRBV7-8 and TRBJ2-7; the D is unclear. The germline gives CDR1 SGHVS, CDR2 FQNEAQ. The CDR3 covers 12 residues. V was clipped by 5 bases and J by 11 bases, with 16 bases between them. Written as DNA, the CDR3 is TGTGCCAGCAGCGCCCGGACCCCTCGGAAGTACTTC. It translates to CASSARTPRKYF. Complete variable domain (other parts from reference TRBV7-8 and TRBJ2-7): GAGVSQSPRYKVAKRGQDVALRCDPISGHVSLFWYQQALGQGPEFLTYFQNEAQLDKSGLPSDRFFAERPEGSVSTLKIQRTQQEDSAVYLCASSARTPRKYFGPGTRLTVT.

This clone was seen repeatedly, ten times or more. The chain employs TRBV24-1 and TRBJ1-1; D unresolved. Germline V gene data show CDR1 as KGHDR and CDR2 as SFDVKD. The ends were cut back, 5 bases at V and 5 bases at J, with 11 bases in the middle. There are 13 residues in the CDR3. CDR3 in amino acids: CATSAGLGTEAFF. CDR3 coding DNA: TGTGCCACCAGTGCAGGATTAGGAACTGAAGCTTTCTTT.

V gene TRBV13 combines with J gene TRBJ1-6; no reliable D call. Between the trimmed V and J ends, which lost 3 bases and 13 bases, there was a span of 4 bases. The CDR3 extends over 10 amino acids. In germline, CDR1 is PRHDT, CDR2 FYEKMQ (reference sequence). The DNA for the CDR3 is TGTGCCAGCAGCTTCGCCCCCCTCCACTTT. Amino acid sequence: CASSFAPLHF.

This clone has a count of ten or more. The chain employs TRBV12-3 or TRBV12-4 and TRBJ1-1, with no clear D. The CDR3 consists of 15 residues. Trimming left V 9 bases short and J 0 bases short, with 17 bases between. CDR3 DNA: TGTGCCAGGCCTAACGCCTTACGTTTGAACACTGAAGCTTTCTTT. Amino acids: CARPNALRLNTEAFF.

The chain has TRBV7-1 and TRBJ2-3; the match to TRBD2 covers 12 bases. TRBV7-1 is identified as an open reading frame with a role that is uncertain. J lost 0 bases, V lost 3 bases, and 10 bases had no gene match. The CDR3 spans 19 residues. In nucleotides, the CDR3 is TGTGCCAGCAGCTCTCCGACTAGCGGGGGCTTTAGTAGCACAGATACGCAGTATTTT. Translation gives CASSSPTSGGFSSTDTQYF.

This clone was counted ten times or more. The gene calls are TRBV7-9 and TRBJ1-2; D gene ambiguous. V was shortened by 6 bases and J by 6 bases, with 17 bases between the two germline ends. Germline CDR1 SEHNR, CDR2 FQNEAQ (reference sequence). This CDR3 is 14 amino acids long. CDR3 residues: CASRPIGQSDGYTF. The CDR3 nucleotides are TGTGCCAGCAGACCGATTGGGCAATCCGATGGCTACACCTTC.

At least ten counts were recorded for this clone. Written as DNA, the CDR3 is TGTGCCAGCACGGGACAGGGAACGAATGGCTACACCTTC. Its protein product is CASTGQGTNGYTF. The chain carries TRBV7-9 and TRBJ1-2; 9 bases fit TRBD1. V dropped 7 bases and J dropped 6; count of bases not matched to a gene: 6. The CDR3 sequence is 13 residues long. Germline V gene data show CDR1 as SEHNR and CDR2 as FQNEAQ (reference sequence).

This clone occurred many times. V usage is TRBV12-3 or TRBV12-4 and J usage is TRBJ2-1; 11 bases are shared with TRBD2. The J segment lost 4 bases and the V segment lost 4 bases, leaving 3 bases of the junction unmatched. This CDR3 is 15 amino acids long. The CDR3 loop is CASSYSGGVYNEQFF. The DNA for the CDR3 is TGTGCCAGCAGTTATAGCGGGGGGGTTTACAATGAGCAGTTCTTC.

Remarks on this clone: The junction does not match germline at one end; this may be a read error. V is TRBV4-1 and J is TRBJ2-5; D gene unclear. Germline lookup yields CDR1 MGHRA and CDR2 YSYEKL. The CDR3 length is 14 residues. CDR3 nucleotide sequence: TGTGCCAGCAGCCCAGTCCGGCAGAGAGAGACCCAGTACTTC. This encodes CASSPVRQRETQYF.

This clone was found many times. The rearrangement uses TRBV11-1 and TRBJ2-3, with 12 bases identical to TRBD2. Trimming took 5 bases from V and 0 from J; bases not matched to a gene: 9. Germline CDR1 SGHAT, CDR2 FQDESV (reference sequence). The CDR3 consists of 18 residues. The CDR3 bases are TGTGCCAGCAGCCACGGACTAGCGGGAAGGGTTAGCACAGATACGCAGTATTTT. It yields the protein CASSHGLAGRVSTDTQYF.